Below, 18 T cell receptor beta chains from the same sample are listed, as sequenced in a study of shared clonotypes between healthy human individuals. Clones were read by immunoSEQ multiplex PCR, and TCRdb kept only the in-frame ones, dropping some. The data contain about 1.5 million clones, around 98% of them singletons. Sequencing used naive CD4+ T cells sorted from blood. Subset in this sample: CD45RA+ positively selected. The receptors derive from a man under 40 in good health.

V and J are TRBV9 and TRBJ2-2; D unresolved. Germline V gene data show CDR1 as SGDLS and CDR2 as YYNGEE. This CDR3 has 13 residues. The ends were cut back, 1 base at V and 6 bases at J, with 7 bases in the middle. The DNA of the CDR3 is TGTGCCAGCAGCGTATGGGGTGCCGGGGAGCTGTTTTTT. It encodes CASSVWGAGELFF.

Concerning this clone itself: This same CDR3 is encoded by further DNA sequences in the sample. The CDR3 spells CASSQDRNTEAFF. CDR3 DNA sequence: TGTGCCAGCAGCCAGGACAGGAACACTGAAGCTTTCTTT. The chain carries TRBV14 and TRBJ1-1; a weak D match, TRBD1 (6 bases). Germline CDR1 reads SGHDN; CDR2 reads FVKESK. The V end lost 3 bases, the J end lost 1 base, and 6 bases lay between the germline ends. CDR3 size: 13 residues.

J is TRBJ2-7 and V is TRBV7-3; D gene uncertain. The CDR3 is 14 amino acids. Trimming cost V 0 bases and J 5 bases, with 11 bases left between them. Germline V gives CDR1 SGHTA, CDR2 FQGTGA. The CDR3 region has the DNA TGTGCCAGCAGCTTAACCGGGCCTCTTGACGAGCAGTACTTC. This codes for CASSLTGPLDEQYF. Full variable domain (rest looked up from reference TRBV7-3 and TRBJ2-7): GAGVSQTPSNKVTEKGKYVELRCDPISGHTALYWYRQSLGQGPEFLIYFQGTGAADDSGLPNDRFFAVRPEGSVSTLKIQRTERGDSAVYLCASSLTGPLDEQYFGPGTRLTVT.

The CDR3 sequence: CASSEITGGLAHYYEQYF. The CDR3 region has the DNA TGTGCCAGCAGTGAGATTACAGGGGGACTAGCTCATTACTACGAGCAGTACTTC. V usage is TRBV6-1 and J usage is TRBJ2-7; a weak D match, TRBD2 (9 bases). CDR3 size: 18 residues. The ends were cut back, 3 bases at V and 3 bases at J, with 24 bases in the middle. The germline V gene encodes CDR1 MNHNS and CDR2 SASEGT.

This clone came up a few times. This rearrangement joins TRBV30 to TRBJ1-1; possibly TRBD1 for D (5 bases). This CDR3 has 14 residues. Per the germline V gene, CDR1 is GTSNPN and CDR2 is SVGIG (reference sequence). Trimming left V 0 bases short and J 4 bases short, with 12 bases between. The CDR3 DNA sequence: TGTGCCTGGAGTGTAGGAGCGGGGGTCACTGAAGCTTTCTTT. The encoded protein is CAWSVGAGVTEAFF.

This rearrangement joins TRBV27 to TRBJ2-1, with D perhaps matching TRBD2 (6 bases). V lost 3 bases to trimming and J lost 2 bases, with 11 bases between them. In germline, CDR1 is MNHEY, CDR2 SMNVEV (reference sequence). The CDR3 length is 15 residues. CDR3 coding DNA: TGTGCCAGCAGTTTGGAGGGAAGTCCCTACAATGAGCAGTTCTTC. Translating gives CASSLEGSPYNEQFF.

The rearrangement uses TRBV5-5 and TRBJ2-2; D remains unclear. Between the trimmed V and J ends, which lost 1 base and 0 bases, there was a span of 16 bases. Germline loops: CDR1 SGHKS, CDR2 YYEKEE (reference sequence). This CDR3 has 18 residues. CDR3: CASSLNGFQFANTGELFF. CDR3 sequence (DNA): TGTGCCAGCAGCTTGAATGGTTTCCAGTTCGCGAACACCGGGGAGCTGTTTTTT.

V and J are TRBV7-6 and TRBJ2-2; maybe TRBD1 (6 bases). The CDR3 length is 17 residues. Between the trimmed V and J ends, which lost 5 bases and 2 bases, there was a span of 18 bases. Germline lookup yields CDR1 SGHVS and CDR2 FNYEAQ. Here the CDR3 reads CASSLSTGLVNTGELFF. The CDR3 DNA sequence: TGTGCCAGCAGCCTTAGCACAGGGTTGGTAAACACCGGGGAGCTGTTTTTT.

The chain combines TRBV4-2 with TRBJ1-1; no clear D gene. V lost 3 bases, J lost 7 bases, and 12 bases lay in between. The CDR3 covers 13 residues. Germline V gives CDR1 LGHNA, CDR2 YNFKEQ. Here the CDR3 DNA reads TGTGCCAGCAGCCAGATGGCAGCCCGTGAAGCTTTCTTT. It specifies CASSQMAAREAFF.

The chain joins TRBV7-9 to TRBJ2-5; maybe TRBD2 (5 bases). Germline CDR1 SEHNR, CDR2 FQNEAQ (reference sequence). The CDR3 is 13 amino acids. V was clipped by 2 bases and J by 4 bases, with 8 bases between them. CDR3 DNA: TGTGCCAGCAGCTTAAAAGGGAGAGAGACCCAGTACTTC. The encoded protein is CASSLKGRETQYF.

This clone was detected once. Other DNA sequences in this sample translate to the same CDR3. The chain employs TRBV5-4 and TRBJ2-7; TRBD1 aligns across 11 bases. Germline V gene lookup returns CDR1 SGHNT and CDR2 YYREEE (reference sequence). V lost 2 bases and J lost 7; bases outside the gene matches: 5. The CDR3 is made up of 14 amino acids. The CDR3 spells CASSFGQGAGEQYF. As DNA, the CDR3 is TGTGCCAGCAGCTTCGGACAGGGGGCAGGGGAGCAGTACTTC.

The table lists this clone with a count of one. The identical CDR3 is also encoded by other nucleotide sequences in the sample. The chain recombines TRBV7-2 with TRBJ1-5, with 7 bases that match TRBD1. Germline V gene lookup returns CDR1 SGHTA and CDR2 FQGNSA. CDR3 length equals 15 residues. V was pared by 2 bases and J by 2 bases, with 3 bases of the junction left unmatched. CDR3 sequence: CASSLRTGGNQPQHF. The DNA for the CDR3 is TGTGCCAGCAGCTTACGAACAGGGGGCAATCAGCCCCAGCATTTT.

For the CDR3, the DNA is TGTGCCAGCAGTGAGTCGATCAGGATGAACGGGGGTTCCTACGAGCAGTACTTC. It translates to CASSESIRMNGGSYEQYF. V and J are TRBV2 and TRBJ2-7; D possibly corresponds to TRBD2 (6 bases). This CDR3 region has 18 residues. Germline V CDR1 and CDR2: SNHLY, FYNNEI. V lost 3 bases and J lost 1, with 22 bases in between.

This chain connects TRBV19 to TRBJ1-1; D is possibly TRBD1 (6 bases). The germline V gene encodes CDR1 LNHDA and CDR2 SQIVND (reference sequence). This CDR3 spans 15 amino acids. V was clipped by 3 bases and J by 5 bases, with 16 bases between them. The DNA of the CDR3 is TGTGCCAGTAGTATTTCGCCGCCAGGGGTGACTGAAGCTTTCTTT. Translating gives CASSISPPGVTEAFF. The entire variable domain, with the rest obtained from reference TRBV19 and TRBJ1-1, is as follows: DGGITQSPKYLFRKEGQNVTLSCEQNLNHDAMYWYRQDPGQGLRLIYYSQIVNDFQKGDIAEGYSVSREKKESFPLTVTSAQKNPTAFYLCASSISPPGVTEAFFGQGTRLTVV.

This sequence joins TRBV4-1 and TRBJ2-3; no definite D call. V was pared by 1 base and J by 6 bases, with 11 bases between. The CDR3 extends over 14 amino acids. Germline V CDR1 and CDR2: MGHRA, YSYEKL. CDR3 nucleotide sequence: TGCGCCAGCAGCCAAGCCCGACTGCTGGATACGCAGTATTTT. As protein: CASSQARLLDTQYF.

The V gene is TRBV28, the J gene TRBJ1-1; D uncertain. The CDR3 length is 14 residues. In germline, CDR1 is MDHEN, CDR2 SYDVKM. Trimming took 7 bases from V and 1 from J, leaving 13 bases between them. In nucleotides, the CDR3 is TGTGCCAGCAACCTCCCCGGCACGAACACTGAAGCTTTCTTT. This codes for CASNLPGTNTEAFF.

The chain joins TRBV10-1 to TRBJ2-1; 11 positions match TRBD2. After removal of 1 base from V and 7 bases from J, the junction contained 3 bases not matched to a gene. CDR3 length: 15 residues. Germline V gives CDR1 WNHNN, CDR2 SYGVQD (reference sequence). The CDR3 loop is CASSEFLAGGNEQFF. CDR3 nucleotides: TGCGCCAGCAGTGAGTTTTTAGCGGGGGGGAATGAGCAGTTCTTC.

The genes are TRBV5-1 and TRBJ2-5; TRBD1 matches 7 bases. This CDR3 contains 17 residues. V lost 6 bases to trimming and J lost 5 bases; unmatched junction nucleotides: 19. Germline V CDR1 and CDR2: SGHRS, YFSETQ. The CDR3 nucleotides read TGCGCCAGCAAGCCGGATACCCCCAGGGGGATGTGGGAGACCCAGTACTTC. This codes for CASKPDTPRGMWETQYF.